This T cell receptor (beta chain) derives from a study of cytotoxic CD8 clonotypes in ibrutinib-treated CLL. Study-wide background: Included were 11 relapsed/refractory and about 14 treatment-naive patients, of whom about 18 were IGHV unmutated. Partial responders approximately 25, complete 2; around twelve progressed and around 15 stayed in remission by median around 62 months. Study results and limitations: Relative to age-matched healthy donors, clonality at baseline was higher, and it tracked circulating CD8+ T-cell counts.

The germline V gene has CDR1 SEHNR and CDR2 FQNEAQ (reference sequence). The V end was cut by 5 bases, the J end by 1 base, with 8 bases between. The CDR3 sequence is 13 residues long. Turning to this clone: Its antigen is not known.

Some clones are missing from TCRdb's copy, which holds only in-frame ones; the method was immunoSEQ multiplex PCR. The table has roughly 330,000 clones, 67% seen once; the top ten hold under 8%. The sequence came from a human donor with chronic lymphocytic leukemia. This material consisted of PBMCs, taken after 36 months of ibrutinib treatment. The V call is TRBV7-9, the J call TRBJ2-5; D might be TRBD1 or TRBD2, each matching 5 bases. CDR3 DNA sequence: TGTGCCAGCAGCCGGGACGGCCAAGAGACCCAGTACTTC. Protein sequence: CASSRDGQETQYF.